This is a list of T cell receptor beta chains from one sample in a study of cytomegalovirus exposure and HLA in healthy donors. Assay used: immunoSEQ multiplex PCR; TCRdb lists only in-frame clones, some missing. This sample's clone table lists over 200,000 clones. Sample: PBMCs. The source of these receptors is a woman aged 30 to 39 in good health and CMV-seropositive. The conserved cysteine and the conserved F or W are not part of the CDR3 here. Each record gives: J gene, V gene, CDR3 protein.

j_gene: .
v_gene: TRBV6-5
CDR3aa: ASSYYGTGYEQY

j_gene: TRBJ1-1
v_gene: TRBV29-1
CDR3aa: SVEGYRGTEAF

j_gene: TRBJ2-5
v_gene: TRBV18
CDR3aa: ASSSGTGQETQY

j_gene: TRBJ2-5
v_gene: TRBV27
CDR3aa: ASRLGAQETQY

j_gene: TRBJ2-3
v_gene: TRBV19
CDR3aa: ASSIFRDTDTQY

j_gene: TRBJ2-3
v_gene: TRBV6-6
CDR3aa: ASRGRDTDTQY

j_gene: TRBJ1-4
v_gene: TRBV13
CDR3aa: ASSFTRDGKLF

j_gene: TRBJ2-5
v_gene: TRBV5-8
CDR3aa: ASSPAGGQTQY

j_gene: TRBJ1-1
v_gene: TRBV6-7
CDR3aa: ASSYARTGGFSNTEAF

j_gene: TRBJ1-4
v_gene: TRBV30
CDR3aa: AWGRRGGTNEKLF

j_gene: TRBJ1-5
v_gene: TRBV28
CDR3aa: ASSLGPPPQH

j_gene: TRBJ2-5
v_gene: TRBV6-5
CDR3aa: ASSYTRGETQY

j_gene: TRBJ2-2
v_gene: TRBV5-1
CDR3aa: ASSLGTAPNTGELF

j_gene: TRBJ1-2
v_gene: TRBV18
CDR3aa: ASSQGTDYGYT

j_gene: TRBJ1-5
v_gene: TRBV19
CDR3aa: ASRGGRRGNSNQPQH

j_gene: TRBJ2-2
v_gene: TRBV19
CDR3aa: ASSSGQGTTGELF

j_gene: TRBJ1-2
v_gene: TRBV5-1
CDR3aa: ASRRDRGLTNYGYT

j_gene: TRBJ1-1
v_gene: TRBV29-1
CDR3aa: SGLTGGTEAF

j_gene: TRBJ2-7
v_gene: TRBV19
CDR3aa: ASSPTTSGRKYHEQY

j_gene: TRBJ2-5
v_gene: TRBV27
CDR3aa: ASSLLREGETQY

j_gene: TRBJ1-4
v_gene: TRBV19
CDR3aa: ASSPRQGRGEKLF

j_gene: TRBJ2-3
v_gene: TRBV4-2
CDR3aa: ASSQDRSTDTQY

j_gene: TRBJ1-5
v_gene: TRBV10-3
CDR3aa: AISVRVAGDQPQH

j_gene: TRBJ2-7
v_gene: TRBV10-2
CDR3aa: ASQNTGLGEQY

j_gene: TRBJ2-7
v_gene: TRBV27
CDR3aa: ASSSNYEQY

j_gene: TRBJ2-1
v_gene: TRBV7-8
CDR3aa: ASSMTSGSPSYNEQF

j_gene: TRBJ2-3
v_gene: TRBV19
CDR3aa: ASSIQGTDTQY

j_gene: TRBJ2-1
v_gene: TRBV27
CDR3aa: ASSLSQGASYNEQF

j_gene: TRBJ1-5
v_gene: TRBV5-5
CDR3aa: ASSLQVRDQPQH

j_gene: TRBJ2-2
v_gene: TRBV5-4
CDR3aa: ASSLPGTGTNGELF

j_gene: TRBJ2-7
v_gene: TRBV18
CDR3aa: ASSLLSGSGEQY

j_gene: TRBJ1-3
v_gene: TRBV11-2
CDR3aa: ASSSPNSGNTIY

j_gene: TRBJ2-7
v_gene: TRBV2
CDR3aa: ASIAGITYEQY

j_gene: TRBJ1-1
v_gene: TRBV6-1
CDR3aa: ASSDNSGGHTEAF

j_gene: TRBJ2-5
v_gene: TRBV6-5
CDR3aa: ASAAAALLQETQY

j_gene: .
v_gene: TRBV6-5
CDR3aa: ASRGQQVSYEQY

j_gene: TRBJ1-5
v_gene: TRBV5-6
CDR3aa: ASSLFALEPQH

j_gene: TRBJ1-3
v_gene: TRBV19
CDR3aa: ASSPGQGNTIY

j_gene: TRBJ2-1
v_gene: TRBV28
CDR3aa: ASSLGLQDEQF

j_gene: TRBJ2-5
v_gene: TRBV11-3
CDR3aa: ASSLGAYQETQY

j_gene: TRBJ2-2
v_gene: TRBV4-2
CDR3aa: ASSQASGGVTGELF

j_gene: TRBJ1-5
v_gene: TRBV6-1
CDR3aa: ASSGPDWGNQPQH

j_gene: TRBJ2-2
v_gene: TRBV27
CDR3aa: ASSLWFRPLVAGELF

j_gene: TRBJ1-5
v_gene: TRBV6-6
CDR3aa: ASSLQGNQPQH

j_gene: TRBJ1-1
v_gene: TRBV4-2
CDR3aa: ASSQVGQVNTEAF

j_gene: TRBJ1-1
v_gene: TRBV19
CDR3aa: ASSIGTPVAF

j_gene: TRBJ2-7
v_gene: TRBV6-1
CDR3aa: ASSGRDSLSYEQY

j_gene: TRBJ2-5
v_gene: TRBV2
CDR3aa: ASSPRGTGTQY

j_gene: TRBJ1-2
v_gene: TRBV27
CDR3aa: ASSYRVNYGYT

j_gene: TRBJ1-2
v_gene: TRBV5-6
CDR3aa: ASSLRQGFWVGYT